One and the same sample provided the 12 T cell receptor beta chains below, sequenced in a study of T-cell memory formation after mild COVID-19. TCRdb reprocessed the 5' RACE reads with MiXCR, giving one entry per CDR3 protein. The sample holds approximately 250,000 distinct CDR3 sequences, 16% seen once. The material sequenced was PBMCs or a T cell subset sorted from them (not recorded which). The receptors were sampled from a man aged 18 to 29 who had mild COVID-19 (a few samples of this study predate the infection). Cell type and time point are not known.

V gene TRBV12-3 or TRBV12-4 combines with J gene TRBJ2-3; perhaps D is TRBD1 or TRBD2 (5 bases each). The CDR3 is 13 amino acids. Trimming cost V 6 bases and J 2 bases, with 9 bases left between them. CDR3 nucleotides: TGTGCCAGCAGCCCTGGGACCACAGATACGCAGTATTTT. Its translation: CASSPGTTDTQYF.

This clonotype has just a few counts. V gene TRBV7-9 combines with J gene TRBJ2-7, with a possible D match to TRBD2 (6 bases). Trimming shortened V by 4 bases and J by 4 bases, and 8 bases separated the two germline ends. This CDR3 has 12 amino acids. Germline V CDR1 and CDR2: SEHNR, FQNEAQ (reference sequence). The CDR3 DNA follows: TGTGCCAGCAGCTACGGGAGATACGAGCAGTACGTC. It codes for CASSYGRYEQYV.

This clonotype was detected only a few times. The chain couples TRBV7-9 to TRBJ2-3; D may be TRBD1 or TRBD2 (5 bases each). Germline-derived CDR1 and CDR2 are SEHNR and FQNEAQ (reference sequence). The V gene lost 4 bases and the J gene lost 1 base, with 6 bases spanning the gap. CDR3 length equals 13 residues. CDR3 sequence (DNA): TGTGCCAGCAGCTGGGACGGCACAGATACGCAGTATTTT. Translating gives CASSWDGTDTQYF.

The rearrangement joins TRBV5-1 to TRBJ2-5; D uncertain. V shed 1 base and J shed 2 bases, with 18 bases lying between them. The CDR3 loop spans 17 amino acids. The germline V gene has CDR1 SGHRS and CDR2 YFSETQ. CDR3 bases: TGCGCCAGCAGCTTGAATGGTGTGCCAGTCCCGCAAGAGACCCAGTACTTC. Translation: CASSLNGVPVPQETQYF. The full variable domain, with the rest looked up from reference TRBV5-1 and TRBJ2-5, is KAGVTQTPRYLIKTRGQQVTLSCSPISGHRSVSWYQQTPGQGLQFLFEYFSETQRNKGNFPGRFSGRQFSNSRSEMNVSTLELGDSALYLCASSLNGVPVPQETQYFGPGTRLLVL.

This clonotype showed up many times. This sequence joins TRBV9 and TRBJ2-1; D uncertain. The CDR3 runs 15 residues. Germline V CDR1 and CDR2: SGDLS, YYNGEE. The V gene lost 2 bases and the J gene lost 4 bases, with 13 bases spanning the gap. CDR3 coding DNA: TGTGCCAGCAGCGTGGGCAGTGTACTTTACAATGAGCAGTTCTTC. Amino acids: CASSVGSVLYNEQFF.

This clonotype was counted only a few times. This chain links TRBV6-6 with TRBJ2-3, with 9 bases matching TRBD1. Germline trimming cut 11 bases from V and 4 bases from J; bases unmatched to any gene: 7. The CDR3 is made up of 13 amino acids. Germline V gene lookup returns CDR1 MNHNY and CDR2 SVGAGI (reference sequence). The CDR3: CAVRDRVADTQYF. CDR3 DNA: TGTGCCGTCCGGGACAGGGTTGCAGATACGCAGTATTTT.

This clonotype was seen a few times. V and J are TRBV7-9 and TRBJ1-1; 9 nucleotides match TRBD1. V dropped 4 bases and J dropped 4; count of bases not matched to a gene: 7. Germline V lookup: CDR1 SEHNR, CDR2 FQNEAQ (reference sequence). The CDR3 extends over 15 amino acids. CDR3 DNA: TGTGCCAGCAGCTGGGGGACAGGGAAGCCCACTGAAGCTTTCTTT. Encoded protein: CASSWGTGKPTEAFF.

The chain couples TRBV5-4 to TRBJ2-2; D remains ambiguous. Trimming removed 3 bases from V and 8 bases from J, with 14 bases in between. The germline gives CDR1 SGHNT, CDR2 YYREEE (reference sequence). The length of the CDR3 is 14 residues. The CDR3 sequence is CASSSGESVGELFF. For the CDR3, the DNA is TGTGCCAGCAGCTCCGGAGAATCTGTTGGGGAGCTGTTTTTT.

This clonotype was found a few times. This chain uses TRBV29-1 with TRBJ2-3; 7 bases match TRBD2. CDR1 SQVTM and CDR2 ANQGSEA come from the germline V gene. The CDR3 covers 14 residues. V shed 6 bases, J shed 2 bases, and the junction held 8 bases outside the gene matches. The CDR3 sequence is CSVDPGGFTDTQYF. CDR3 bases: TGCAGCGTGGACCCCGGGGGGTTCACAGATACGCAGTATTTT.

The V call is TRBV5-6, the J call TRBJ2-1; TRBD1 is a possible D gene (7 bases). Trimming stripped 0 bases from V and 11 bases from J, with 15 bases between. Germline values: CDR1 SGHDT, CDR2 YYEEEE. The CDR3 is 14 amino acids. CDR3: CASSLGQGGGKQFF. CDR3 DNA: TGTGCCAGCAGCTTGGGACAGGGAGGAGGAAAGCAGTTCTTC.

This clonotype was seen only a few times. The chain links TRBV7-9 to TRBJ2-4, with D possibly TRBD1 on 6 matching bases. Germline assignment: CDR1 SEHNR and CDR2 FQNEAQ (reference sequence). CDR3 length equals 15 residues. V gave up 4 bases and J gave up 0 bases, with 10 bases separating them. The CDR3 region has the DNA TGTGCCAGCAGCTCACAGGGTCTAGCCAAAAACATTCAGTACTTC. Encoded protein: CASSSQGLAKNIQYF.

This clonotype has only a few counts. This chain links TRBV6-2 or TRBV6-3 with TRBJ1-1; no reliable D call. V gave up 6 bases and J gave up 3 bases, with 8 bases separating them. CDR1 is MNHEY, CDR2 SVGEGT, per germline. The CDR3 totals 12 residues. CDR3 residues: CASRPDYTEAFF. CDR3 DNA: TGTGCCAGCAGGCCAGATTACACTGAAGCTTTCTTT.